This record covers a single TCR beta chain. None of the donors, who were healthy HIV-negative adults, had recently had acute infections or vaccinations. Method: immunoSEQ multiplex PCR; TCRdb's copy keeps in-frame clones and lacks some. The sample lists around 510,000 clones; 70% to 80% were seen once. The CDR3 consists of 14 residues. J was trimmed by 4 bases and V by 8 bases; bases with no gene match: 10. Germline CDR1 reads SNHLY; CDR2 reads FYNNEI. This entry comes from a study of shared clonotypes between healthy human individuals. The chain is built from TRBV2 and TRBJ2-5, with 7 bases matching TRBD2. This sequence originates from a woman between 40 and 50 years old in good health. Some clones in this sample may be carry-over from other donors' samples. Specimen: PBMCs. Here the CDR3 DNA reads TGTGCCAGCGGGAGGGGCAGGGTAGGAGAGACCCAGTACTTC. Residues: CASGRGRVGETQYF.